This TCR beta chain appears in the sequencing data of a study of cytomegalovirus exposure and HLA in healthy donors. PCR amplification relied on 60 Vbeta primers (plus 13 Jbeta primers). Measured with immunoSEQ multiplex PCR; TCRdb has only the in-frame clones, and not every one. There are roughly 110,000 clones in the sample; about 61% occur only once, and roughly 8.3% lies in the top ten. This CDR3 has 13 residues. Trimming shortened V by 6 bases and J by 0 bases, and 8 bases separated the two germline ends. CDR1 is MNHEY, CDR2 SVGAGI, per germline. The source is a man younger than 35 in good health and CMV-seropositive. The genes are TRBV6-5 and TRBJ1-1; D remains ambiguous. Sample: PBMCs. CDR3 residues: CASSPEVNTEAFF. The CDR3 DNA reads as TGTGCCAGCAGCCCCGAGGTGAACACTGAAGCTTTCTTT.